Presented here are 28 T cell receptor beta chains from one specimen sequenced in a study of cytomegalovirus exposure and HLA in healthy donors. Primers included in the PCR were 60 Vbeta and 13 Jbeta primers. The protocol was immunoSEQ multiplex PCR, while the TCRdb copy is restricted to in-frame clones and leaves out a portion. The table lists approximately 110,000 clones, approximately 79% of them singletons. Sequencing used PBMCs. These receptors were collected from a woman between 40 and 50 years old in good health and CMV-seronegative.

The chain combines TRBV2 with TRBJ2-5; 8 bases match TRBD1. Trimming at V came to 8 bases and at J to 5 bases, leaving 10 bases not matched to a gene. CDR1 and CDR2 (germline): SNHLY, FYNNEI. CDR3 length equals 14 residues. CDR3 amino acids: CASVRDRHGETQYF. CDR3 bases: TGTGCCAGCGTCCGGGACAGGCACGGGGAGACCCAGTACTTC.

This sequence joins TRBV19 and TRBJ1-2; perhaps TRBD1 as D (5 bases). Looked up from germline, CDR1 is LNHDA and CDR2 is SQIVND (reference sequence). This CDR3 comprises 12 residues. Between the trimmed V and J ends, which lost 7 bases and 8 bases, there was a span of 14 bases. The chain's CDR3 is CASKRPGNGYTF. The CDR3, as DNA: TGTGCCAGTAAACGGCCAGGGAACGGCTACACCTTC. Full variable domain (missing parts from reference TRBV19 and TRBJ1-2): DGGITQSPKYLFRKEGQNVTLSCEQNLNHDAMYWYRQDPGQGLRLIYYSQIVNDFQKGDIAEGYSVSREKKESFPLTVTSAQKNPTAFYLCASKRPGNGYTFGSGTRLTVV.

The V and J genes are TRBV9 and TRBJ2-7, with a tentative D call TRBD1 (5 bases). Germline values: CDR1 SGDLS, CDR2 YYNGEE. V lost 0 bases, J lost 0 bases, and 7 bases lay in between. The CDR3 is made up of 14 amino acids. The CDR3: CASSVEGNSYEQYF. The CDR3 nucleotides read TGTGCCAGCAGCGTAGAGGGGAACTCCTACGAGCAGTACTTC.

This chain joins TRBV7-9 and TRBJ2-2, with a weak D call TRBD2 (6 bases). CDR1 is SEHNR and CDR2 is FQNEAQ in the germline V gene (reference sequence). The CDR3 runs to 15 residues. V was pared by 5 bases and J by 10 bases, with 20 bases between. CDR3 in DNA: TGTGCCAGCAGCCGATCTAGCGACGGGCGGGAGGAGCTGTTTTTT. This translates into CASSRSSDGREELFF.

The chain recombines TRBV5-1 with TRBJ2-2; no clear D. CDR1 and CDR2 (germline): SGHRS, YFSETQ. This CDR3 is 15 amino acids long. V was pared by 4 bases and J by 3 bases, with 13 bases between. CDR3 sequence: CASSRLIGDTGELFF. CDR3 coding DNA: TGCGCCAGCAGCCGATTAATAGGAGACACCGGGGAGCTGTTTTTT. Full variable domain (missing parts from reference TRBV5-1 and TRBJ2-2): KAGVTQTPRYLIKTRGQQVTLSCSPISGHRSVSWYQQTPGQGLQFLFEYFSETQRNKGNFPGRFSGRQFSNSRSEMNVSTLELGDSALYLCASSRLIGDTGELFFGEGSRLTVL.

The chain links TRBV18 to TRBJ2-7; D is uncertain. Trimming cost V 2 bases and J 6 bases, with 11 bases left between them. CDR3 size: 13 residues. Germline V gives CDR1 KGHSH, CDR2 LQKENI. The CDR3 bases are TGTGCCAGCTCACCAAGACTTATGGGCGAGCAGTACTTC. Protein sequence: CASSPRLMGEQYF.

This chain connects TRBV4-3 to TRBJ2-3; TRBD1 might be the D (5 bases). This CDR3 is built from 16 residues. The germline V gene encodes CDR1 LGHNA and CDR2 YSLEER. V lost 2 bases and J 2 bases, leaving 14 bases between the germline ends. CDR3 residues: CASSQTYDSFTDTQYF. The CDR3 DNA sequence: TGCGCCAGCAGCCAAACCTATGACAGCTTCACAGATACGCAGTATTTT.

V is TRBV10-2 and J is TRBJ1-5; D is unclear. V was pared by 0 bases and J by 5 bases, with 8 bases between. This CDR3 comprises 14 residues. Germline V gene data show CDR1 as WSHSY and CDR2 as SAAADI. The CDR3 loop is CASSESRGYQPQHF. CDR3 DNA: TGCGCCAGCAGTGAGTCACGAGGATATCAGCCCCAGCATTTT.

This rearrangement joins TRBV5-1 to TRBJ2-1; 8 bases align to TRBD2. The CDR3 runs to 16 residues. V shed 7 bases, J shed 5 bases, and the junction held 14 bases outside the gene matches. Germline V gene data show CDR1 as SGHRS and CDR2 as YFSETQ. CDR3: CASSVAGTTSHNEQFF. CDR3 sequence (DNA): TGCGCCAGCTCTGTAGCGGGAACGACGAGTCACAATGAGCAGTTCTTC.

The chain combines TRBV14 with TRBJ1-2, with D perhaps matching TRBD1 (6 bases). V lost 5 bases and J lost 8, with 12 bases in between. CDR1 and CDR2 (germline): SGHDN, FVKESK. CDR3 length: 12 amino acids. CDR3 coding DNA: TGTGCCAGCAGCGAACAGGGCGGCGGCTACACCTTC. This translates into CASSEQGGGYTF.

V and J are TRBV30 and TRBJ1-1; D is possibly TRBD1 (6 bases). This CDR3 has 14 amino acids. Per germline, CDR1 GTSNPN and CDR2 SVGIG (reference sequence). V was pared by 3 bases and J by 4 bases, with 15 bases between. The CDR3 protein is CAWRQGDGRTEAFF. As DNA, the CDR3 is TGTGCCTGGAGACAGGGAGACGGACGCACTGAAGCTTTCTTT.

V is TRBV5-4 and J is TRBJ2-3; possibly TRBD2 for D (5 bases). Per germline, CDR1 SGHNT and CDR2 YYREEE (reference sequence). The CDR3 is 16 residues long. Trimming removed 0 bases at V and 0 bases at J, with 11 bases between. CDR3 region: CASSLDQRPSTDTQYF. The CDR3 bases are TGTGCCAGCAGCTTGGATCAGCGGCCTAGCACAGATACGCAGTATTTT. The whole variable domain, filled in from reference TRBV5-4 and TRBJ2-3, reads ETGVTQSPTHLIKTRGQQVTLRCSSQSGHNTVSWYQQALGQGPQFIFQYYREEENGRGNFPPRFSGLQFPNYSSELNVNALELDDSALYLCASSLDQRPSTDTQYFGPGTRLTVL.

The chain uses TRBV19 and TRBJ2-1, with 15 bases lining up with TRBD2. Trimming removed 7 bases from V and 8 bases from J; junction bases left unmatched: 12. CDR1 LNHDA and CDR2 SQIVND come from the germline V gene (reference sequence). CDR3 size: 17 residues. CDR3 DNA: TGTGCCAGTATAGACGGGACTAGCGGGAGGTTCCCAGATGAGCAGTTCTTC. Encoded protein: CASIDGTSGRFPDEQFF.

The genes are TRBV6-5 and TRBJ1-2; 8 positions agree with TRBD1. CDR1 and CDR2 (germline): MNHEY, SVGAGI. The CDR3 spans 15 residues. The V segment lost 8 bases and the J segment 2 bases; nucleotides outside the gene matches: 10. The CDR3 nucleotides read TGTGCCAGCGTCGATAGGGCAGGGGGCAACTATGGCTACACCTTC. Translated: CASVDRAGGNYGYTF.

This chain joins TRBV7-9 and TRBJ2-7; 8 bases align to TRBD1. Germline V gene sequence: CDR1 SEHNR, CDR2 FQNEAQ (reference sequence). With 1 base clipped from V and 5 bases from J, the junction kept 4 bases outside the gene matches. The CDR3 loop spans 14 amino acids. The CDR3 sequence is CASSLGQGYDEQYF. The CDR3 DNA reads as TGTGCCAGCAGCTTAGGACAGGGGTATGACGAGCAGTACTTC. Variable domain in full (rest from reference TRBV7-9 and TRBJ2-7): DTGVSQNPRHKITKRGQNVTFRCDPISEHNRLYWYRQTLGQGPEFLTYFQNEAQLEKSRLLSDRFSAERPKGSFSTLEIQRTEQGDSAMYLCASSLGQGYDEQYFGPGTRLTVT.

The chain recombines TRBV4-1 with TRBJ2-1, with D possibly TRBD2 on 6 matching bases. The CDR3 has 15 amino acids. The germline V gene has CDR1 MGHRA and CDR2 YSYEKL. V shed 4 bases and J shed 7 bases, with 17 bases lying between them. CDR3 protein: CASSLGAGTQNEQFF. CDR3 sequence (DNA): TGCGCCAGCAGCCTCGGAGCCGGGACTCAGAATGAGCAGTTCTTC.

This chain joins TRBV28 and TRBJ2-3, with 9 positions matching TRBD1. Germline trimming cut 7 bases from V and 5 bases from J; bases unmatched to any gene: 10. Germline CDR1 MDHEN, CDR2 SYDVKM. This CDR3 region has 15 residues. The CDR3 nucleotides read TGTGCCAGCATTCCTGGGGGGACAGGGAGAGATACGCAGTATTTT. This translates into CASIPGGTGRDTQYF. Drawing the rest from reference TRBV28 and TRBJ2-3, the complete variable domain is DVKVTQSSRYLVKRTGEKVFLECVQDMDHENMFWYRQDPGLGLRLIYFSYDVKMKEKGDIPEGYSVSREKKERFSLILESASTNQTSMYLCASIPGGTGRDTQYFGPGTRLTVL.

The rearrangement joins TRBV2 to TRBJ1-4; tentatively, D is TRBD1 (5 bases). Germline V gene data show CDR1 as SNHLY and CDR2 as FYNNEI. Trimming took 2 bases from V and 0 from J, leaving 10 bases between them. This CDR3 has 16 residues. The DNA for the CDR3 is TGTGCCAGCAGTGAATTTGCGGGGGCAACTAATGAAAAACTGTTTTTT. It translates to CASSEFAGATNEKLFF.

The DNA of the CDR3 is TGTGCCAGTAGTGAAACAGGGTATAGTAGCAATCAGCCCCAGCATTTT. It codes for CASSETGYSSNQPQHF. The rearrangement uses TRBV19 and TRBJ1-5; maybe TRBD1 (6 bases). Germline V gene data show CDR1 as LNHDA and CDR2 as SQIVND (reference sequence). V lost 5 bases and J 0 bases, leaving 14 bases between the germline ends. This CDR3 spans 16 amino acids.

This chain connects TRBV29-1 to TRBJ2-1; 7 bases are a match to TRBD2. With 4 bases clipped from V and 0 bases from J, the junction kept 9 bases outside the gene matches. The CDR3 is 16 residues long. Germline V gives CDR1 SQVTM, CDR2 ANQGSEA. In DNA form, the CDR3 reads TGCAGCGTTGTCCTGGGGGGGAGGAGCTCCTACAATGAGCAGTTCTTC. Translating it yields CSVVLGGRSSYNEQFF.

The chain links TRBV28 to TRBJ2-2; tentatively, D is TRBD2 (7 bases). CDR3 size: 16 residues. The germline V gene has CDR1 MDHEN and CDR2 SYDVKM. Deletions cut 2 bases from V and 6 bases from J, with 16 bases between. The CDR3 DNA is TGTGCCAGCAGTTTAGAGGTGGGGGGGCCCCCCGGGGAGCTGTTTTTT. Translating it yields CASSLEVGGPPGELFF.

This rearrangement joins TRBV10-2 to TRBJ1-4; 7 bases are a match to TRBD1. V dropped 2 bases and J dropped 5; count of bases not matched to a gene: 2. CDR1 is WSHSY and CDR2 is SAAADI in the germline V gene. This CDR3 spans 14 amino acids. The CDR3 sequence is CASSETGENEKLFF. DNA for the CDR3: TGCGCCAGCAGTGAGACAGGGGAGAATGAAAAACTGTTTTTT.

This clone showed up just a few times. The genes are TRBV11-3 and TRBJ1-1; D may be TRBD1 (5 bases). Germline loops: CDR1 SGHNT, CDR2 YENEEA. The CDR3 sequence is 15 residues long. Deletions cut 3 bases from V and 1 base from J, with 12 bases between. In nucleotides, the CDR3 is TGTGCCAGCAGCTTGGATGGGGGGGGGAACACTGAAGCTTTCTTT. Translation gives CASSLDGGGNTEAFF.

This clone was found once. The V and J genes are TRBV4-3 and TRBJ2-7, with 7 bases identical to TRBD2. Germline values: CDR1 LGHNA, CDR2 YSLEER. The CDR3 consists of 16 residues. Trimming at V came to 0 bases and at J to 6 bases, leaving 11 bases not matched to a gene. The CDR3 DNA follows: TGCGCCAGCAGCCAAGATCGGGAGGACCTGGCGGTCGAGCAGTACTTC. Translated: CASSQDREDLAVEQYF.

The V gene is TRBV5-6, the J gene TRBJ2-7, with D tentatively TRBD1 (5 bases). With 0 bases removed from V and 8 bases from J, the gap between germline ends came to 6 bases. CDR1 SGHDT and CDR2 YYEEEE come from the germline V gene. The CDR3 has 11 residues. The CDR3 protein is CASSLEGKQYF. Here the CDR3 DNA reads TGTGCCAGCAGCTTGGAGGGGAAGCAGTACTTC.

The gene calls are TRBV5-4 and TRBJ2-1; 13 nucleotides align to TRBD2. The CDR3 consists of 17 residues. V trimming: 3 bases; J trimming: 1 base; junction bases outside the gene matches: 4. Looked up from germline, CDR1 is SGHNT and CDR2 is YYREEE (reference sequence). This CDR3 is CASSSRTSGGSYNEQFF. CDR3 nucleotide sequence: TGTGCCAGCAGCTCCAGGACTAGCGGGGGTTCCTACAATGAGCAGTTCTTC.

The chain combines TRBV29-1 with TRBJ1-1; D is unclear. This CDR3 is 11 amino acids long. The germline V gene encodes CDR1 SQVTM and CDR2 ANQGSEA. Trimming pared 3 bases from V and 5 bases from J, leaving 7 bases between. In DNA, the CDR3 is TGCAGCGTTGAGGGCAGGACTGAAGCTTTCTTT. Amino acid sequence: CSVEGRTEAFF. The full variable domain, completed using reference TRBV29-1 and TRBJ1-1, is SAVISQKPSRDICQRGTSLTIQCQVDSQVTMMFWYRQQPGQSLTLIATANQGSEATYESGFVIDKFPISRPNLTFSTLTVSNMSPEDSSIYLCSVEGRTEAFFGQGTRLTVV.

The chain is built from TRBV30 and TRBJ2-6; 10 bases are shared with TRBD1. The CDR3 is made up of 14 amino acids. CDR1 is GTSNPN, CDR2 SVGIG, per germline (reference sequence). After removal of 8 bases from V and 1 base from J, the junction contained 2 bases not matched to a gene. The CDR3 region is CARDRGSGANVLTF. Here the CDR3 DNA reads TGTGCCCGGGACAGGGGTTCTGGGGCCAACGTCCTGACTTTC.